Listed below are T cell receptor beta chains from one sample, sequenced in a study of human T cells and chemical hapten exposure. Each CDR3 protein is one row after TCRdb ran MiXCR on the RACE reads. The sample has under 200,000 distinct CDR3 sequences; around 30% are singletons. The sample consisted of whole blood, taken in connection with sensitization to the hapten diphenylcyclopropenone (DPC). These receptors were taken from a woman in her 30s with alopecia areata. Some clones in this sample may be carry-over from other donors' samples. CDR3s include the opening cysteine and the closing phenylalanine or tryptophan. A D gene is named only where the DNA matches it firmly. Size tells how often a clone was seen (once, few, many) or the class of an expanded clone, and some rows leave it out.

j_call | clone_size | v_call | d_call | cdr3_nt | cdr3_aa
TRBJ2-3 | once | TRBV5-1 | . | TGCGCCAGCAGCTTGGCCCCGCGCACAGATACGCAGTATTTT | CASSLAPRTDTQYF
TRBJ2-1 | few | TRBV11-2 | . | TGTGCCAGCAGCTTTGGGCACAGGGACTATGAGCAGTTCTTC | CASSFGHRDYEQFF
TRBJ2-7 | few | TRBV7-9 | TRBD1 | TGTGCCAGCAGCTTAGAGGGACAGGGGTCGGTCGAGCAGTACTTC | CASSLEGQGSVEQYF
TRBJ2-5 | . | TRBV2 | TRBD1 | TGTGCCAGCAGGCACAGGGGAGAGACCCAGTACTTC | CASRHRGETQYF
TRBJ1-2 | . | TRBV5-1 | TRBD1 | TGCGCCAGCAGCACAGGACAGGGGGCCTATGGCTACACCTTC | CASSTGQGAYGYTF
TRBJ2-1 | few | TRBV15 | . | TGTGCCACCAGCCCAGTGAGCATTAGCCGTAACAATGAGCAGTTCTTC | CATSPVSISRNNEQFF
TRBJ2-2 | . | TRBV5-1 | TRBD1 | TGCGCCAGCGTCGAGGATCCGGGACAGGGGGCCGGGGAGCTGTTTTTT | CASVEDPGQGAGELFF
TRBJ2-7 | . | TRBV28 | . | TGTGCCAGCAGATTTAGCAGGGTTGGCTACGAGCAGTACTTC | CASRFSRVGYEQYF
TRBJ1-2 | few | TRBV7-2 | TRBD1 | TGTGCCAGCAGCTTAGTAGGGGGCGCGGCCTATGGCTACACCTTC | CASSLVGGAAYGYTF
TRBJ2-3 | . | TRBV29-1 | . | TGCAGCGTTGTTACCCGCAATCCTAGCACAGATACGCAGTATTTT | CSVVTRNPSTDTQYF
TRBJ1-1 | . | TRBV29-1 | . | TGCAGCGTTGTAGCCGGGCAGGGAGGGGACACTGAAGCTTTCTTT | CSVVAGQGGDTEAFF
TRBJ1-2 | few | TRBV5-4 | TRBD1 | TGTGCCAGCAGCTCCGGGGGACAGCCTAACTATGGCTACACCTTC | CASSSGGQPNYGYTF
TRBJ1-1 | . | TRBV28 | . | TGTGCCAGCAGTTTAACACGTGGGCTGGGCACTGAAGCTTTCTTT | CASSLTRGLGTEAFF
TRBJ2-2 | many | TRBV30 | . | TGTGCCTGGAAGGCCACCGGGGAGCTGTTTTTT | CAWKATGELFF
TRBJ1-5 | . | TRBV10-3 | TRBD1 | TGTGCCATCAGTGAGTATGAGACAGGGACGAATCAGCCCCAGCATTTT | CAISEYETGTNQPQHF
TRBJ2-7 | few | TRBV28 | TRBD1 | TGTGCCAGCAGTTTGGGGACAGGGAACTACGAGCAGTACTTC | CASSLGTGNYEQYF
TRBJ1-1 | . | TRBV10-3 | . | TGTGCCATCAGTGAGTCGGGGGACACTGAAGCTTTCTTT | CAISESGDTEAFF
TRBJ2-1 | . | TRBV11-2 | . | TGTGCCAGCAGCCCCCCGACCCATAGCTATGAGCAGTTCTTC | CASSPPTHSYEQFF
TRBJ1-5 | . | TRBV18 | . | TGTGCCAGCTCACTCTCCAGGGTCGGCCCCGATAGCAATCAGCCCCAGCATTTT | CASSLSRVGPDSNQPQHF
TRBJ2-7 | few | TRBV6-6 | . | TGTGCCAGCAGCGCATCGGTGGGGGAGCAGTACTTC | CASSASVGEQYF
TRBJ1-5 | . | TRBV28 | . | TGTGCCAGCAACCCCTCCGGGCAGCCCCAGCATTTT | CASNPSGQPQHF
TRBJ2-5 | . | TRBV12-3/TRBV12-4 | TRBD2 | TGTGCCAGCAGTCGGGGACTAGCGGGAGTGGAGACCCAGTACTTC | CASSRGLAGVETQYF
TRBJ2-2 | . | TRBV24-1 | . | TGTGCCACCAGTGATAGCCTGACCGGGGAGCTGTTTTTT | CATSDSLTGELFF
TRBJ2-2 | . | TRBV7-3 | TRBD2 | TGTGCCAGCAGCACTTCTAGCGGGAGGGCCCCCGGGGAGCTGTTTTTT | CASSTSSGRAPGELFF
TRBJ1-5 | . | TRBV20-1 | . | TGCAGTGCCACTTCGACAGATCAGCCCCAGCATTTT | CSATSTDQPQHF
TRBJ2-7 | few | TRBV28 | . | TGTGCCAGCAGTGAACCGGGACAAGGGGGGTACGAGCAGTACTTC | CASSEPGQGGYEQYF
TRBJ2-3 | . | TRBV7-2 | . | TGTGCCAGCAGCTTTAACCCCTGGGGCACAGATACGCAGTATTTT | CASSFNPWGTDTQYF
TRBJ1-5 | . | TRBV6-5 | . | TGTGCCAGCGGCGTGACAGGTAGCAATCAGCCCCAGCATTTT | CASGVTGSNQPQHF
TRBJ2-3 | . | TRBV7-8 | . | TGTGCCAGCAGCTTTACCGGCCCTCTGGATGATACGCAGTATTTT | CASSFTGPLDDTQYF